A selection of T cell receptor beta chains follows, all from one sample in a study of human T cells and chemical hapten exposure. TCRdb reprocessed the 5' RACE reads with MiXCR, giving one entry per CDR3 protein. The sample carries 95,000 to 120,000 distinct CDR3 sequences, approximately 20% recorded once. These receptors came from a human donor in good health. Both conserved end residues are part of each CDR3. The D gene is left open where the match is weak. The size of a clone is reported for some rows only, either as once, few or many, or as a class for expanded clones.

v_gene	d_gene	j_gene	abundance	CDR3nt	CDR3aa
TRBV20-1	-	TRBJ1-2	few	TGCAGTGCTATGAAGGGGCCGAGCGACTATGGCTACACCTTC	CSAMKGPSDYGYTF
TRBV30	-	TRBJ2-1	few	TGTGCCTGGAGTGGGGGGCAGTACAATGAGCAGTTCTTC	CAWSGGQYNEQFF
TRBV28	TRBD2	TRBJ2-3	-	TGTGCCAGCAGTTCCTACACCCCCCTAGCGGGAGGGCGAGATACGCAGTATTTT	CASSSYTPLAGGRDTQYF
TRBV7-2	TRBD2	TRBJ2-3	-	TGTGCCAGCAGCTTAGGCGTACTAGCGGGGGAAAGCACAGATACGCAGTATTTT	CASSLGVLAGESTDTQYF
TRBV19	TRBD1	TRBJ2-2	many	TGTGCCAGTAGTCGCAGGGGGCTCAGGGAGCTGTTTTTT	CASSRRGLRELFF
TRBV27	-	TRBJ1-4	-	TGTGCCAGCAGTTTAGGGGGCGGGGGGCGCGGTGAAAAACTGTTTTTT	CASSLGGGGRGEKLFF
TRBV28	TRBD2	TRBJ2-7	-	TGTGCCAGCAGCTGGACTAGCGGGAGGGCCGATTCCCGCTACGAGCAGTACTTC	CASSWTSGRADSRYEQYF
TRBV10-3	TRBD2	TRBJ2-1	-	TGTGCCATCAGTGGGGAAAGACTAGCGGATTTCTACAATGAGCAGTTCTTC	CAISGERLADFYNEQFF
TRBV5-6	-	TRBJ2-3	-	TGTGCCAGCAGCAGCCGGACGGCTGCGCAGTATTTT	CASSSRTAAQYF
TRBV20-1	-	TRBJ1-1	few	TGCAGTGCTAGTGTCAGCCATCTGAACACTGAAGCTTTCTTT	CSASVSHLNTEAFF
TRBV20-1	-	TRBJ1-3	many	TGCAGTGCTAGAGATCGGACACCCGGAAACACCATATATTTT	CSARDRTPGNTIYF
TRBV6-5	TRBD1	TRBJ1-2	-	TGTGCCAGCAGTCGCGGGACAGGGGATAACTATGGCTACACCTTC	CASSRGTGDNYGYTF
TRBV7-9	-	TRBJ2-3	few	TGTGCCACATCAGGGACTCCGACTAGCACAGATACGCAGTATTTT	CATSGTPTSTDTQYF
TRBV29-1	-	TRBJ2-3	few	TGCAGCGTTGCAACCACAGATACGCAGTATTTT	CSVATTDTQYF
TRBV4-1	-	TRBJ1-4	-	TGCGCCAGCAGCCACGGGACGTCGAATGAAAAACTGTTTTTT	CASSHGTSNEKLFF
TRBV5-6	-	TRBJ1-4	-	TGTGCCAGCAGTCCGGGACGCCGTAATGAAAAACTGTTTTTT	CASSPGRRNEKLFF
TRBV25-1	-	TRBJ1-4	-	TGTGCCAGCAGTGCACAGGGTGTCGGTGAAAAACTGTTTTTT	CASSAQGVGEKLFF
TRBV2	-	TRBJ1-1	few	TGTGCCAGCAGTGAAACTATCTCGGGAACTGAAGCTTTCTTT	CASSETISGTEAFF
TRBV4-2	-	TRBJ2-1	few	TGTGCCAGCAGCCAAGACTGGGCACGAGGGAATGAGCAGTTCTTC	CASSQDWARGNEQFF
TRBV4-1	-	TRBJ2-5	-	TGCGCCAGCAGCCAAGAACGGGGAGGGGGTCGAGAGACCCAGTACTTC	CASSQERGGGRETQYF
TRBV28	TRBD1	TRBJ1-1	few	TGTGCCAGCAGTTCTCCGGGACAGGGAGACACTGAAGCTTTCTTT	CASSSPGQGDTEAFF
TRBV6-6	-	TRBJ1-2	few	TGTGCCAGCAGTTACTCGGACGACGACTATGGCTACACCTTC	CASSYSDDDYGYTF
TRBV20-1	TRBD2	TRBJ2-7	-	TGCAGTGCCGACGAAACTAGCGGGAGATACTCCGAGCAGTACTTC	CSADETSGRYSEQYF
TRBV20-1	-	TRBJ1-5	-	TGCAGTGCTAGAACAACCAAAGCTGGGGGAGGAATAGGGAATCAGCCCCAGCATTTT	CSARTTKAGGGIGNQPQHF
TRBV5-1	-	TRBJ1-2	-	TGCGCCAGCGGAGGGTCTACCTATGGCTACACCTTC	CASGGSTYGYTF
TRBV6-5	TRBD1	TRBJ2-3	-	TGTGCCAGCATCGACAGGGGCTTAGGAGATACGCAGTATTTT	CASIDRGLGDTQYF
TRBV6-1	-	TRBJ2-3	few	TGTGCCAGCAGTGAATCGACTCGCAGTCGGTTCTTAGATACGCAGTATTTT	CASSESTRSRFLDTQYF
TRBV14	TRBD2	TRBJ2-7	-	TGTGCCAGCAGCCACAGACTAGCGGGAGTGGGGACCCCCGAGCAGTACTTC	CASSHRLAGVGTPEQYF
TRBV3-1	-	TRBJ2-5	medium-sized	TGTGCCAGCAGCCAAGATCTTTCGGAGTGGGAGACCCAGTACTTC	CASSQDLSEWETQYF
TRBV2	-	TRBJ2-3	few	TGTGCCAGCAGTTCCCGGGGCGGCCGGAGCACAGATACGCAGTATTTT	CASSSRGGRSTDTQYF
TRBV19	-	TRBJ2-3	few	TGTGCCAGTAAAGGGGGGTGGGCGAGCACAGATACGCAGTATTTT	CASKGGWASTDTQYF
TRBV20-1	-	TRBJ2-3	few	TGCAGTGCGCAACACCGGACCGGGTCCACAGATACGCAGTATTTT	CSAQHRTGSTDTQYF
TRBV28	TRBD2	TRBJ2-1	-	TGTGCCAGCAGTTCCGCCCTGGGGGGCGGGAGGGCCAATGAGCAGTTCTTC	CASSSALGGGRANEQFF
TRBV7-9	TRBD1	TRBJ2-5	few	TGTGCCAGCAGCCTGGGACAGGGCGGGACCCAGTACTTC	CASSLGQGGTQYF
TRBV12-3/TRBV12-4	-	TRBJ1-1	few	TGTGCCAGCAGTTTATCAGGGAGTGGCACTGAAGCTTTCTTT	CASSLSGSGTEAFF
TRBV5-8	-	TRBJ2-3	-	TGTGCCAGCAGCGACGGACAGAAGAGCACAGATACGCAGTATTTT	CASSDGQKSTDTQYF
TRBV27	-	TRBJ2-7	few	TGTGCCAGCAGTTTTGTCGGGACCTACGAGCAGTACTTC	CASSFVGTYEQYF
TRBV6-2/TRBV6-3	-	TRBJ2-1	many	TGTGCCAGCAGTAGCCGGGACGGGGCATACAATGAGCAGTTCTTC	CASSSRDGAYNEQFF
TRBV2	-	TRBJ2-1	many	TGTGCCAGCAGCGCTCTAGATAATGAGCAGTTCTTC	CASSALDNEQFF
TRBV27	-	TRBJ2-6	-	TGTGCCAGCAGCACGGGATTCTCTGGGGCCAACGTCCTGACTTTC	CASSTGFSGANVLTF
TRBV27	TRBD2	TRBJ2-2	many	TGTGCCAGCAGTTTAGTAATCGGACTAGCGGGAGGGCCCGGGGAGCTGTTTTTT	CASSLVIGLAGGPGELFF
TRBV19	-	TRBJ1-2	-	TGTGCCAGTAGTATCACGGGGTCTCGATATGGCTACACCTTC	CASSITGSRYGYTF
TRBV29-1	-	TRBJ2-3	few	TGCAGCGTTGAAGAAACGGAGCACACAGATACGCAGTATTTT	CSVEETEHTDTQYF
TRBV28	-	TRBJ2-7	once	TGTGCCAGCAGTCTCGCCACCTACGAGCAGTACTTC	CASSLATYEQYF
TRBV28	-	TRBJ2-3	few	TGTGCCAGCAGTTTTTCCCTCCCCGGCAGGGTCACAGATACGCAGTATTTT	CASSFSLPGRVTDTQYF
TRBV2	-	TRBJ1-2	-	TGTGCCAGCAGTGACTCCTACAGGGCCAGAGGAAAGAGAAACTATGGCTACACCTTC	CASSDSYRARGKRNYGYTF
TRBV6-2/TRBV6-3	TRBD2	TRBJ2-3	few	TGTGCCAGCAGTCTCGGACTAGCGGGAGGCCTCACAGATACGCAGTATTTT	CASSLGLAGGLTDTQYF
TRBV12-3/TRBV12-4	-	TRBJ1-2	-	TGTGCCAGCAGTCTTAGAATCCCTCCTAACTATGGCTACACCTTC	CASSLRIPPNYGYTF
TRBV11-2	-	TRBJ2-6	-	TGTGCCAGCAGCCCCCGACAGGCTCCGCTCTCTGGGGCCAACGTCCTGACTTTC	CASSPRQAPLSGANVLTF
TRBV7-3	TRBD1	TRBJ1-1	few	TGTGCCAGCAGCGGACAGGGGAACACTGAAGCTTTCTTT	CASSGQGNTEAFF
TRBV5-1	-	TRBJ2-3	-	TGCGCCAGCAGCGGGGGAATTGGGCTGACAGATACGCAGTATTTT	CASSGGIGLTDTQYF
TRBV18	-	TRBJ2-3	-	TGTGCCAGCTCACGGGCCAGCACAGATACGCAGTATTTT	CASSRASTDTQYF
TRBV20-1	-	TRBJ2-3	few	TGCAGTGCTAGCACGGTCACGGGTGTAACAGATACGCAGTATTTT	CSASTVTGVTDTQYF
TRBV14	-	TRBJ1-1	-	TGTGCCAGCAGCCAAGGCAGGACCAAGCTCATGAACACTGAAGCTTTCTTT	CASSQGRTKLMNTEAFF
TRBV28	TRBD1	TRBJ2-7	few	TGTGCCAGCTCCAATCCGGGACAGAGCTACGAGCAGTACTTC	CASSNPGQSYEQYF
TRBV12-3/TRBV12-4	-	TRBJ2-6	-	TGTGCCAGCAGTTTAGAGGGGGGGCTTGGGGCCAACGTCCTGACTTTC	CASSLEGGLGANVLTF
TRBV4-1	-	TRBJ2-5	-	TGCGCCAGCAGTTCGGACGGCCAAGAGACCCAGTACTTC	CASSSDGQETQYF